This TCR beta chain emerged from a study of OX40 agonist ivuxolimab in advanced cancers. Regarding the study in general: Ivuxolimab was an agonistic, fully human IgG2 monoclonal antibody directed against OX40 (CD134), a costimulatory receptor. Intravenous ivuxolimab was administered to patients every 2 weeks at six dose levels: 0.01, 0.1, 0.3, 1.5, 3 and 10 mg/kg. Of the approximately 50 patients in dose escalation, some 20 had hepatocellular carcinoma, some 15 had melanoma, 9 had renal cell carcinoma and 9 had head and neck cancer. In the dose-escalation cohort, 70% to 85% of patients were male, and the mean age was approximately 60 years, with a range of roughly 23 to 85. Prior anti-PD-1, anti-PD-L1 or anti-CTLA-4 therapy was permitted, and checkpoint inhibitors had been received by 40% to 50% of dose-escalation patients. Partial responses occurred in three dose-escalation patients: two with cutaneous melanoma and one with hepatocellular carcinoma. The point of sequencing TCRbeta in the periphery was to test whether ivuxolimab changed TCR sequence diversity and drove clonal T-cell expansion. The paper describes the monotherapy dose-escalation part (N of about 54 patients) of the phase I trial of ivuxolimab. On the study overall, not on this receptor specifically: On average, CD8+ T cells showed more expanded clones than CD4+ T cells after ivuxolimab. At doses from 0.1 to 3.0 mg/kg, clonal expansion was seen in both CD4+ and CD8+ blood T cells between baseline and week 6. The antigen specificity of the clonally expanded peripheral T cells was not determined. Low levels of normalized T-cell clonal expansion were also shown by some nonresponding patients. In the 0.1-3.0 mg/kg groups, partial responders were among the patients with the lowest normalized peripheral clonal expansion, particularly in CD8+ T cells.

As for this clone: Its antigen is currently not known. One base away there is no much larger clone; base qualities are not given.

The CDR3 contains 12 residues, cysteine and phenylalanine counted. Only the CDR3 DNA is retained, 36 bases long and in frame from the first base. The germline V gene sets CDR1 to MDHEN and CDR2 to SYDVKM. V loses 10 bases of germline sequence and J loses 0 bases, and the interval between the two ends is 10 bases. To sequence the TCRbeta CDR3 region, genomic DNA was isolated from the sorted cells. TCRbeta CDR3 regions were sequenced using the immunoSEQ Assay. TCRdb stores this immuneACCESS table with in-frame sequences only. Part of the clones is absent; in the studies checked, under half of the shortfall reflects unresolved V genes, and no reason is known for the rest. In all, the sample holds about 95,000 clones, and 90% to 95% of those were seen once. Clones ranked in the top ten supply approximately 2.5% of the sample. The trial excluded patients who had a history of autoimmune disease or who were on systemic immunosuppression. Peripheral blood for TCR sequencing was collected from all dose cohorts at baseline, on cycle 4 day 1, and on cycle 7 day 1. The samples were taken from a phase I, first-in-human, multicenter, open-label dose-escalation trial of ivuxolimab. Adults with locally advanced or metastatic head and neck squamous cell, hepatocellular, melanoma or renal cell carcinoma were enrolled in the trial. Before TCR sequencing, CD4+ and CD8+ T cells were separately sorted from peripheral blood.

This chain is built from TRBV28 and TRBJ2-7, with no D gene named confidently. The sample here was CD4+ or CD8+ T cells sorted from blood, taken in a trial of the OX40 agonist ivuxolimab. This clonotype originated in an adult with an advanced solid tumor such as melanoma, head and neck, liver or kidney cancer. The CDR3: CATRITSYEQYF. The DNA sequence reads TGTGCCACCAGGATAACCTCCTACGAGCAGTACTTC.